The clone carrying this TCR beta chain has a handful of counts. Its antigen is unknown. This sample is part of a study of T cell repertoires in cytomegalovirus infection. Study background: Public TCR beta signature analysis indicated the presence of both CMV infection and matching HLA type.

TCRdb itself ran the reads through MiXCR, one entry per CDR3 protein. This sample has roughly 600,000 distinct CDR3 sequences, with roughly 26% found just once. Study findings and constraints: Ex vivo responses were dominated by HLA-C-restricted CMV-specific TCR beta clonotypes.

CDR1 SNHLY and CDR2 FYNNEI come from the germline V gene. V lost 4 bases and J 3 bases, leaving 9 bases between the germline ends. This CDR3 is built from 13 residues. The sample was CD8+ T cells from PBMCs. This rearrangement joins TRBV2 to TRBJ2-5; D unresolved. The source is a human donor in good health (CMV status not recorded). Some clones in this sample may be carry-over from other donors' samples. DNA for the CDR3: TGTGCCAGCAGTGCTGACATTAAAGAGACCCAGTACTTC. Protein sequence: CASSADIKETQYF.